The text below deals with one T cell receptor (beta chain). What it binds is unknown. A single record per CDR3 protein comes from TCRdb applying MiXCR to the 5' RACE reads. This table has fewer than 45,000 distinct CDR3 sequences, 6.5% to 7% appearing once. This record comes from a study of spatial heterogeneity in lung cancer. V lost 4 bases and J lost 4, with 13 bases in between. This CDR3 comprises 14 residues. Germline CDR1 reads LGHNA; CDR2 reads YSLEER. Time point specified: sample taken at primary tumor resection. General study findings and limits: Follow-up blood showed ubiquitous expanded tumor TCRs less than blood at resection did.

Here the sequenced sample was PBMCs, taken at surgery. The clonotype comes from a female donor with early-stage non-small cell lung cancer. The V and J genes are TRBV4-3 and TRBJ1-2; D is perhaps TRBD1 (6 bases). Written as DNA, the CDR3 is TGCGCCAGCAGCCGTTCGGACAGCAGCTATGGCTACACCTTC. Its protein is CASSRSDSSYGYTF.